Below are 25 T cell receptor beta chains sequenced from a single sample in a study of cytomegalovirus exposure and HLA in healthy donors. PCR primers comprised 60 Vbeta and 13 Jbeta primers. Measured with immunoSEQ multiplex PCR; TCRdb has only the in-frame clones, and not every one. The sample includes roughly 86,000 clones, about three quarters of them seen just once. The sequenced material came from PBMCs. Receptor source: a man in his fifties or sixties in good health and CMV-seronegative.

The chain couples TRBV9 to TRBJ1-1; TRBD1 agrees at 8 bases. The germline V gene encodes CDR1 SGDLS and CDR2 YYNGEE. The CDR3 runs 15 residues. J lost 7 bases, V lost 0 bases, and 8 bases had no gene match. The CDR3 region has the DNA TGTGCCAGCAGCGTAGTGGCAGGGGGCGGCGGTGAAGCTTTCTTT. Translation: CASSVVAGGGGEAFF. Drawing the rest from reference TRBV9 and TRBJ1-1, the complete variable domain is DSGVTQTPKHLITATGQRVTLRCSPRSGDLSVYWYQQSLDQGLQFLIQYYNGEERAKGNILERFSAQQFPDLHSELNLSSLELGDSALYFCASSVVAGGGGEAFFGQGTRLTVV.

The chain recombines TRBV27 with TRBJ2-7, with D perhaps matching TRBD1 (5 bases). This CDR3 is built from 18 residues. V was shortened by 2 bases and J by 3 bases, with 23 bases between the two germline ends. Germline V gene sequence: CDR1 MNHEY, CDR2 SMNVEV (reference sequence). CDR3 loop: CASSLRTSTLTRRYEQYF. In nucleotides, the CDR3 is TGTGCCAGCAGTTTACGGACATCGACGCTTACACGTCGCTACGAGCAGTACTTC.

This chain uses TRBV6-5 with TRBJ1-1, with a possible D match to TRBD1 (5 bases). CDR3 size: 14 residues. The germline CDR1 and CDR2 sequences are MNHEY and SVGAGI. Trimming left V 2 bases short and J 4 bases short, with 11 bases between. CDR3 coding DNA: TGTGCCAGCAGTTACAAGGGGAGGGCCACTGAAGCTTTCTTT. The encoded protein is CASSYKGRATEAFF.

The J gene is TRBJ2-5, the V gene TRBV5-1; maybe TRBD1 (6 bases). The germline V gene has CDR1 SGHRS and CDR2 YFSETQ. Between the trimmed V and J ends, which lost 7 bases and 5 bases, there was a span of 18 bases. The CDR3 loop spans 14 amino acids. The CDR3 here is CASGRQASTETQYF. CDR3 nucleotide sequence: TGCGCCAGCGGAAGACAGGCCAGCACGGAGACCCAGTACTTC.

The chain couples TRBV11-2 to TRBJ2-2; D ambiguous. CDR1 and CDR2 from the germline V gene are SGHAT and FQNNGV. Trimming cost V 0 bases and J 2 bases, with 4 bases left between them. This CDR3 is built from 14 residues. The CDR3 DNA is TGTGCCAGCAGCTTAGACTTAAACACCGGGGAGCTGTTTTTT. It is translated as CASSLDLNTGELFF.

In its sample, this clone was seen a few times. The rearrangement links TRBV6-5 to TRBJ2-3; TRBD2 matches 10 bases. The germline CDR1 and CDR2 sequences are MNHEY and SVGAGI. The V segment lost 6 bases and the J segment 2 bases; nucleotides outside the gene matches: 5. The CDR3 has 15 residues. The DNA for the CDR3 is TGTGCCAGCAGGGGACTAGCGTCTATCACAGATACGCAGTATTTT. Translation: CASRGLASITDTQYF.

V usage is TRBV4-1 and J usage is TRBJ2-7, with a possible D match to TRBD2 (5 bases). Germline values: CDR1 MGHRA, CDR2 YSYEKL. The CDR3 is 12 residues long. V lost 3 bases to trimming and J lost 7 bases, with 10 bases between them. CDR3 residues: CASSHAGREQYF. The CDR3 DNA sequence: TGCGCCAGCAGCCACGCGGGCCGAGAGCAGTACTTC.

The V call is TRBV7-2, the J call TRBJ2-4; tentatively, D is TRBD1 (7 bases). With 5 bases removed from V and 6 bases from J, the gap between germline ends came to 17 bases. The V gene's germline CDR1 is SGHTA and CDR2 FQGNSA. The CDR3 length is 15 residues. In nucleotides, the CDR3 is TGTGCCAGCAGCCCACCGGGGGACAGCCGAAACATTCAGTACTTC. Its protein is CASSPPGDSRNIQYF. Based on the CDR3 plus reference TRBV7-2 and TRBJ2-4, the full variable domain is GAGVSQSPSNKVTEKGKDVELRCDPISGHTALYWYRQSLGQGLEFLIYFQGNSAPDKSGLPSDRFSAERTGGSVSTLTIQRTQQEDSAVYLCASSPPGDSRNIQYFGAGTRLSVL.

The V gene is TRBV19, the J gene TRBJ1-4, with D maybe TRBD1 (5 bases). Per the germline V gene, CDR1 is LNHDA and CDR2 is SQIVND (reference sequence). Trimming shortened V by 6 bases and J by 4 bases, and 12 bases separated the two germline ends. The CDR3 consists of 14 residues. Here the CDR3 reads CASRHGRVNEKLFF. CDR3 in DNA: TGTGCCAGTAGACACGGCAGGGTTAATGAAAAACTGTTTTTT.

The DNA for the CDR3 is TGTGCCAGCAGTGACACCCAGGGGCATGAGCAGTTCTTC. Amino acids: CASSDTQGHEQFF. The chain is built from TRBV6-4 and TRBJ2-1; TRBD1 might be the D (6 bases). Germline-derived CDR1 and CDR2 are MRHNA and SNTAGT. CDR3 size: 13 residues. V was shortened by 2 bases and J by 8 bases, with 10 bases between the two germline ends.

The chain uses TRBV6-1 and TRBJ1-1; TRBD1 is a possible D gene (6 bases). CDR3 length equals 14 residues. Germline lookup yields CDR1 MNHNS and CDR2 SASEGT. V shed 6 bases and J shed 1 base, with 12 bases lying between them. The CDR3 protein is CASRDGQKNTEAFF. CDR3 in DNA: TGTGCCAGCAGGGACGGACAGAAGAACACTGAAGCTTTCTTT.

The chain is built from TRBV7-9 and TRBJ2-7; 10 bases are a match to TRBD1. CDR1 and CDR2 from the germline V gene are SEHNR and FQNEAQ (reference sequence). The V segment lost 2 bases and the J segment 7 bases; nucleotides outside the gene matches: 8. This CDR3 is built from 15 residues. Written as DNA, the CDR3 is TGTGCCAGCAGCTTACGCGGGACAGGGGTACGTGAGCAGTACTTC. Translation: CASSLRGTGVREQYF.

The chain couples TRBV7-9 to TRBJ2-7, with 10 bases identical to TRBD2. V lost 5 bases to trimming and J lost 6 bases; unmatched junction nucleotides: 10. The CDR3 is 15 amino acids. CDR1 SEHNR and CDR2 FQNEAQ come from the germline V gene (reference sequence). The CDR3 DNA sequence: TGTGCCAGCAGCAAACCTCTAGCGGGAGCGGTCGAGCAGTACTTC. Protein product: CASSKPLAGAVEQYF. The entire variable domain, with the rest obtained from reference TRBV7-9 and TRBJ2-7, is as follows: DTGVSQNPRHKITKRGQNVTFRCDPISEHNRLYWYRQTLGQGPEFLTYFQNEAQLEKSRLLSDRFSAERPKGSFSTLEIQRTEQGDSAMYLCASSKPLAGAVEQYFGPGTRLTVT.

The rearrangement joins TRBV9 to TRBJ2-1, with 7 bases identical to TRBD2. Germline values: CDR1 SGDLS, CDR2 YYNGEE. The CDR3 has 15 amino acids. V shed 0 bases and J 6 bases; nucleotides not matched to a gene: 6. The CDR3 sequence: CASSVASGASNEQFF. Here the CDR3 DNA reads TGTGCCAGCAGCGTAGCCAGCGGGGCCTCCAATGAGCAGTTCTTC.

The chain couples TRBV19 to TRBJ2-2, with D possibly matching TRBD2 (6 bases). Germline CDR1 is LNHDA and CDR2 is SQIVND (reference sequence). Between the trimmed V and J ends, which lost 3 bases and 1 base, there was a span of 6 bases. The CDR3 extends over 14 amino acids. The DNA of the CDR3 is TGTGCCAGTAGTATGGGAGGGAACACCGGGGAGCTGTTTTTT. Residues: CASSMGGNTGELFF.

This rearrangement joins TRBV5-1 to TRBJ2-5; TRBD1 matches at 10 bases. The germline V gene has CDR1 SGHRS and CDR2 YFSETQ. Trimming cost V 6 bases and J 3 bases; bases outside gene matches: 8. The CDR3 covers 15 residues. The DNA of the CDR3 is TGCGCCAGCAACGAACCGGGACAGGGGAAAGAGACCCAGTACTTC. This translates into CASNEPGQGKETQYF.

The genes are TRBV4-3 and TRBJ1-5, with D possibly matching TRBD1 (6 bases). Trimming took off 0 bases at V and 7 bases at J, with 16 bases between the two ends. CDR1 and CDR2 from the germline V gene are LGHNA and YSLEER. The CDR3 totals 16 residues. This CDR3 is CASSQDLGQGIQPQHF. For the CDR3, the DNA is TGCGCCAGCAGCCAAGATCTTGGTCAGGGGATCCAGCCCCAGCATTTT.

The chain uses TRBV7-9 and TRBJ2-5; D may be TRBD2 (5 bases). Trimming removed 5 bases at V and 4 bases at J, with 17 bases between. This CDR3 comprises 15 residues. CDR1 is SEHNR, CDR2 FQNEAQ, per germline (reference sequence). DNA of the CDR3: TGTGCCAGCAGCCGGGGAGCATCTTGGGGAGAGACCCAGTACTTC. Encoded protein: CASSRGASWGETQYF.

The chain has TRBV21-1 and TRBJ1-5; TRBD1, the table's D call, lacks a check against the DNA. TRBV21-1 corresponds to a pseudogene. The CDR3 extends over 16 amino acids. The CDR3: CASSKAVSGVNQPQHF. The CDR3 region has the DNA TGTGCCAGCAGCAAAGCAGTTTCAGGGGTGAATCAGCCCCAGCATTTT.

J is TRBJ2-1 and V is TRBV5-1; 12 bases fit TRBD1. Germline CDR1 is SGHRS and CDR2 is YFSETQ. The CDR3 contains 16 residues. The trim removed 4 bases at V and 8 bases at J, leaving 10 bases unmatched. The DNA for the CDR3 is TGCGCCAGCAGCCAAATGCAGGGACAGGGGGCGCATGAGCAGTTCTTC. Protein sequence: CASSQMQGQGAHEQFF.

The V call is TRBV7-9, the J call TRBJ1-6, with D tentatively TRBD1 (6 bases). The CDR3 contains 14 residues. The germline CDR1 and CDR2 sequences are SEHNR and FQNEAQ (reference sequence). V lost 9 bases and J lost 5, with 14 bases in between. The CDR3 coding sequence is TGTGCCAGTGCGGGGGGGACAAATAATTCACCCCTCCACTTT. This translates into CASAGGTNNSPLHF.

The chain uses TRBV19 and TRBJ1-2, with 7 nucleotides matching TRBD1. V was clipped by 11 bases and J by 8 bases; unmatched bases: 11. In germline, CDR1 is LNHDA, CDR2 SQIVND (reference sequence). The CDR3 extends over 12 amino acids. As DNA, the CDR3 is TGTGCCGTCCAAGACAGGGTTCTGGGCTACACCTTC. Translation: CAVQDRVLGYTF.

This clone was detected only a few times. J is TRBJ1-5 and V is TRBV5-5, with no clear D. Germline V gives CDR1 SGHKS, CDR2 YYEKEE (reference sequence). This CDR3 contains 13 residues. Trimming removed 6 bases at V and 5 bases at J, with 12 bases between. The CDR3 region is CASTLGGDQPQHF. For the CDR3, the DNA is TGTGCCAGCACCTTAGGAGGAGATCAGCCCCAGCATTTT.

Only a few counts were recorded for this clone. The J gene is TRBJ2-5, the V gene TRBV7-2; 7 bases align to TRBD2. Germline V CDR1 and CDR2: SGHTA, FQGNSA. The CDR3 runs to 13 residues. Trimming cost V 5 bases and J 6 bases; bases outside gene matches: 6. The CDR3 here is CASSLGLGKTQYF. In DNA, the CDR3 is TGTGCCAGCAGCCTCGGACTAGGGAAGACCCAGTACTTC.

The V and J genes are TRBV4-1 and TRBJ2-3; 12 bases map to TRBD2. V was pared by 2 bases and J by 1 base, with 4 bases of the junction left unmatched. This CDR3 has 17 amino acids. Germline CDR1 reads MGHRA; CDR2 reads YSYEKL. This CDR3 is CASSQFSSGGGTDTQYF. CDR3 sequence (DNA): TGCGCCAGCAGCCAATTTTCTAGCGGGGGGGGCACAGATACGCAGTATTTT.